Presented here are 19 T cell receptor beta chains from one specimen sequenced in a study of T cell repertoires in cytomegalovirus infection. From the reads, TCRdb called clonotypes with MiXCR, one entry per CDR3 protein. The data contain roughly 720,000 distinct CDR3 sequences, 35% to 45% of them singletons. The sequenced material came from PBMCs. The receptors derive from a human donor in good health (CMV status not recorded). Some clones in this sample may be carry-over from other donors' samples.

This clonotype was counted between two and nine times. The chain's CDR3 is CASSTGTGDEKLFF. In nucleotides, the CDR3 is TGCGCCAGCAGCACCGGGACAGGGGATGAAAAACTGTTTTTT. The V and J genes are TRBV5-1 and TRBJ1-4, with 10 positions matching TRBD1. V gave up 4 bases and J gave up 6 bases; unmatched junction bases: 3. The length of the CDR3 is 14 residues. Germline CDR1 SGHRS, CDR2 YFSETQ.

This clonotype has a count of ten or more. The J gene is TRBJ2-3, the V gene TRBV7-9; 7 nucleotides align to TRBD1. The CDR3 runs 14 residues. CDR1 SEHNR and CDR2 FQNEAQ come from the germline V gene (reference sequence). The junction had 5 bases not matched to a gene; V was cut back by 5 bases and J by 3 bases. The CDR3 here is CASSTRDSTDTQYF. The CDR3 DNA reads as TGTGCCAGCAGCACCCGGGACAGTACAGATACGCAGTATTTT.

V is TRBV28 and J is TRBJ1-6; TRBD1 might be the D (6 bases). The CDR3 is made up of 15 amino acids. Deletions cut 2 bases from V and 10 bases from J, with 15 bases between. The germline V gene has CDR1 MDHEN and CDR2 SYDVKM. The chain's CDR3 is CASSLSTGGGSPLHF. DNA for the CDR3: TGTGCCAGCAGTTTAAGTACCGGGGGCGGATCACCCCTCCACTTT.

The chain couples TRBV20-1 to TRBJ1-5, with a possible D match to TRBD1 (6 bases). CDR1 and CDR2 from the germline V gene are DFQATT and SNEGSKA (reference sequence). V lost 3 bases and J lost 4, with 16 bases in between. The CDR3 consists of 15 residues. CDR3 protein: CSASATGPLNQPQHF. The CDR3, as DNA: TGCAGTGCTAGCGCGACAGGTCCCCTAAATCAGCCCCAGCATTTT.

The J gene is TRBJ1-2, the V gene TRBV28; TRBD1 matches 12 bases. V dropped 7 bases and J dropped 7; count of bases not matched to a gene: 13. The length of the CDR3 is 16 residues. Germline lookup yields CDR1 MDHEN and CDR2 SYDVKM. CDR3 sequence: CASTPGQGALLTGYTF. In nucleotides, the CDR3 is TGTGCCAGCACCCCGGGACAGGGGGCGTTGTTAACTGGCTACACCTTC.

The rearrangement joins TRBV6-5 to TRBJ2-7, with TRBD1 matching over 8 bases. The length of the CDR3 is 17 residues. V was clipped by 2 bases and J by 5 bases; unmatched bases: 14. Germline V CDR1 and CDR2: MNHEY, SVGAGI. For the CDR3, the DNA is TGTGCCAGCAGTTACCACCGAGGCAGGGGGCGCTCAAACGAGCAGTACTTC. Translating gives CASSYHRGRGRSNEQYF.

The CDR3 region is CSVSGSFADTQYF. CDR3 DNA: TGCAGCGTTAGCGGGAGCTTTGCAGATACGCAGTATTTT. The chain uses TRBV29-1 and TRBJ2-3, with 8 bases lining up with TRBD2. Germline CDR1 is SQVTM and CDR2 is ANQGSEA. The CDR3 is 13 residues long. V gave up 5 bases and J gave up 4 bases; unmatched junction bases: 5.

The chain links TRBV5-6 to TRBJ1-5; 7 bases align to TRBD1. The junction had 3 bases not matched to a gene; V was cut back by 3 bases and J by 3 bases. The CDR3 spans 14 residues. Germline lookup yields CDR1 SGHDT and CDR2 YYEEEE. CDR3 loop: CASSSGQTNQPQHF. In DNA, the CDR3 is TGTGCCAGCAGCTCGGGACAGACCAATCAGCCCCAGCATTTT.

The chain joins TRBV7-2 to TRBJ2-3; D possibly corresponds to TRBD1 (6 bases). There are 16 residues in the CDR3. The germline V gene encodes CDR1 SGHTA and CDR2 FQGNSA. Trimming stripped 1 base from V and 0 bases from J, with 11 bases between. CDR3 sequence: CASSLVGQGSTDTQYF. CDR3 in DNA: TGTGCCAGCAGCTTAGTGGGGCAGGGGAGCACAGATACGCAGTATTTT.

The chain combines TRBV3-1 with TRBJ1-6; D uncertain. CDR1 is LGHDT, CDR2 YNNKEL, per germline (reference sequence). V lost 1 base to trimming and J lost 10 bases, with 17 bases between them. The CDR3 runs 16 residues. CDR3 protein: CASSQGKRSSGSPLHF. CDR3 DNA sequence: TGTGCCAGCAGCCAAGGGAAAAGATCTTCGGGGTCACCCCTCCACTTT.

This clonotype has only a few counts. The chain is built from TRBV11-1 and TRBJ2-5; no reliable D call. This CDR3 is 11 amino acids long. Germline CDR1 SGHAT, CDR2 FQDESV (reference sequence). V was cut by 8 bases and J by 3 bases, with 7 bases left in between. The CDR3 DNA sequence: TGTGCCAGCTTTGGGGAAGAGACCCAGTACTTC. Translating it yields CASFGEETQYF.

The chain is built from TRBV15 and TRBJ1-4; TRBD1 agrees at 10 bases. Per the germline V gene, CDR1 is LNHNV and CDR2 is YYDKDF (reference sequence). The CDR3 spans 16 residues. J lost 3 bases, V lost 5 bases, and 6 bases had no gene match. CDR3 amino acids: CATSATGGSANEKLFF. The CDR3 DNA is TGTGCCACCAGCGCGACAGGGGGCAGTGCTAATGAAAAACTGTTTTTT.

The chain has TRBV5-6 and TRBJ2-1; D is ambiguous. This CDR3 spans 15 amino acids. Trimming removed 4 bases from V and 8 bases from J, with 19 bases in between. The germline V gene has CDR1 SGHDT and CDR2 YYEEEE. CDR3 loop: CASSAPYQSRDEQFF. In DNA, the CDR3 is TGTGCCAGCAGCGCTCCCTACCAAAGTAGGGATGAGCAGTTCTTC.

CDR3 loop: CSVGGQNTEAFF. For the CDR3, the DNA is TGCAGCGTTGGAGGTCAAAACACTGAAGCTTTCTTT. V gene TRBV29-1 combines with J gene TRBJ1-1; D is uncertain. The CDR3 totals 12 residues. The V end was cut by 4 bases, the J end by 2 bases, with 8 bases between. Germline lookup yields CDR1 SQVTM and CDR2 ANQGSEA.

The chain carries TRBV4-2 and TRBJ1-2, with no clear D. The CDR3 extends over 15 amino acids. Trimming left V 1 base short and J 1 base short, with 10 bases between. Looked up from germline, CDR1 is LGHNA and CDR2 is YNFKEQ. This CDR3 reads CASSQASLVNYGYTF. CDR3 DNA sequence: TGTGCCAGCAGCCAAGCGAGTCTTGTTAACTATGGCTACACCTTC.

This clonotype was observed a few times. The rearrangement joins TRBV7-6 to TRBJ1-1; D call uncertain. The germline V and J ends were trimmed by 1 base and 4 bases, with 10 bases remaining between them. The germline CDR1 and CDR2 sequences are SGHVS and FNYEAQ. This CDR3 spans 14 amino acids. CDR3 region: CASSLELAGTEAFF. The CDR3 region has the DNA TGTGCCAGCAGCTTAGAACTCGCGGGCACTGAAGCTTTCTTT.

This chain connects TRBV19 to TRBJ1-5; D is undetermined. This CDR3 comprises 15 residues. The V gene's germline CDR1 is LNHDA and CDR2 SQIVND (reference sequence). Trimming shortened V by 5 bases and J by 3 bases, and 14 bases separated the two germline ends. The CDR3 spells CASSPLSVFNQPQHF. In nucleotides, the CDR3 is TGTGCCAGTAGTCCGCTTAGTGTCTTCAATCAGCCCCAGCATTTT.

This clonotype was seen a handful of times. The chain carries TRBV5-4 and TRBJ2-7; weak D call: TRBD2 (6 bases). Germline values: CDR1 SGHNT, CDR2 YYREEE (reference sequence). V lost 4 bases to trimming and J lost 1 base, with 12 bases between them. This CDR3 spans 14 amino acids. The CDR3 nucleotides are TGTGCCAGCAGCAAAGCTAGCGCGTCCTACGAGCAGTACTTC. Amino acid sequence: CASSKASASYEQYF.

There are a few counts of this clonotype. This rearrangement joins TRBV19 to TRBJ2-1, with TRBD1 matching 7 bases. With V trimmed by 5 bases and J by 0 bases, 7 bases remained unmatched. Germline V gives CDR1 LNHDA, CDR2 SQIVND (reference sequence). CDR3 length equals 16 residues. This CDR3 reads CASSVRGSSSYNEQFF. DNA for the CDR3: TGTGCCAGTAGTGTCAGGGGGTCAAGCTCCTACAATGAGCAGTTCTTC.